These 19 T cell receptor beta chains originate from one sample sequenced in a study of cytomegalovirus exposure and HLA in healthy donors. The PCR contained 60 Vbeta and 13 Jbeta primers. The method was immunoSEQ multiplex PCR; TCRdb's version includes in-frame clones alone and lacks a portion of them. The data contain 120,000 or so clones, around 82% of them seen just once; the ten biggest clones take up approximately 1.3%. What was sequenced was PBMCs. These receptors were taken from a female donor in good health and CMV-seronegative.

This sequence joins TRBV9 and TRBJ2-5; 7 bases map to TRBD1. V lost 2 bases and J lost 1; bases outside the gene matches: 5. Germline V gives CDR1 SGDLS, CDR2 YYNGEE. This CDR3 region has 15 residues. The CDR3 loop is CASSVGQVSQETQYF. The CDR3 DNA follows: TGTGCCAGCAGCGTTGGACAGGTATCCCAAGAGACCCAGTACTTC.

The chain has TRBV27 and TRBJ2-1; TRBD2 matches at 9 bases. V lost 0 bases and J lost 8; bases outside the gene matches: 11. The CDR3 sequence is 17 residues long. CDR1 and CDR2 from the germline V gene are MNHEY and SMNVEV (reference sequence). The CDR3 is CASSLSNPSGVEDEQFF. The DNA of the CDR3 is TGTGCCAGCAGTTTATCGAATCCTAGCGGGGTAGAGGATGAGCAGTTCTTC.

The rearrangement uses TRBV6-5 and TRBJ2-5; D is undetermined. With 6 bases removed from V and 4 bases from J, the gap between germline ends came to 9 bases. Germline values: CDR1 MNHEY, CDR2 SVGAGI. The CDR3 consists of 12 residues. CDR3 coding DNA: TGTGCCAGCAGCCTTGACTTAGAGACCCAGTACTTC. Its protein is CASSLDLETQYF.

The rearrangement joins TRBV18 to TRBJ2-3; maybe TRBD2 (5 bases). CDR1 is KGHSH and CDR2 is LQKENI in the germline V gene. There are 14 residues in the CDR3. Trimming cost V 3 bases and J 3 bases, with 10 bases left between them. This chain's CDR3 is CASSPGRGTDTQYF. The CDR3 nucleotides are TGTGCCAGCTCACCGGGGAGAGGGACAGATACGCAGTATTTT. Drawing the rest from reference TRBV18 and TRBJ2-3, the complete variable domain is NAGVMQNPRHLVRRRGQEARLRCSPMKGHSHVYWYRQLPEEGLKFMVYLQKENIIDESGMPKERFSAEFPKEGPSILRIQQVVRGDSAAYFCASSPGRGTDTQYFGPGTRLTVL.

This chain uses TRBV7-6 with TRBJ1-3; maybe TRBD1 (6 bases). The CDR3 consists of 21 residues. Looked up from germline, CDR1 is SGHVS and CDR2 is FNYEAQ. Trimming shortened V by 5 bases and J by 0 bases, and 29 bases separated the two germline ends. CDR3 DNA: TGTGCCAGCAGCCGGGGGGGAGATCCGGGGGCAGGGATGCACTCTGGAAACACCATATATTTT. Amino acid sequence: CASSRGGDPGAGMHSGNTIYF.

The V and J genes are TRBV6-5 and TRBJ1-3; D is unresolved. The CDR3 spans 14 residues. V was shortened by 8 bases and J by 2 bases, with 13 bases between the two germline ends. Germline assignment: CDR1 MNHEY and CDR2 SVGAGI. The CDR3 DNA reads as TGTGCCAGCGGCGAGGGTTCCCCTGGAAACACCATATATTTT. Amino acids: CASGEGSPGNTIYF.

This clone has a handful of counts. The V call is TRBV2, the J call TRBJ2-5; a weak D match, TRBD1 (6 bases). In germline, CDR1 is SNHLY, CDR2 FYNNEI. The CDR3 spans 12 residues. V gave up 11 bases and J gave up 11 bases, with 21 bases separating them. The CDR3 here is CACRQASWEQYF. Written as DNA, the CDR3 is TGTGCCTGTCGACAGGCATCCTGGGAGCAGTACTTC.

V and J are TRBV6-5 and TRBJ1-6; maybe TRBD1 (5 bases). The CDR3 sequence is 15 residues long. Germline values: CDR1 MNHEY, CDR2 SVGAGI. V lost 2 bases to trimming and J lost 9 bases, with 14 bases between them. CDR3 DNA: TGTGCCAGCAGTTACCGGGCGGGGCTTAGTTCACCCCTCCACTTT. This translates into CASSYRAGLSSPLHF.

The rearrangement uses TRBV13 and TRBJ2-1; D possibly corresponds to TRBD2 (5 bases). The CDR3 has 16 residues. Germline assignment: CDR1 PRHDT and CDR2 FYEKMQ (reference sequence). Trimming removed 5 bases at V and 0 bases at J, with 14 bases between. CDR3 sequence (DNA): TGTGCCAGCAGCCATCGACTGGGGAGCTCCTACAATGAGCAGTTCTTC. Protein: CASSHRLGSSYNEQFF.

This clone was counted only a few times. This chain joins TRBV7-9 and TRBJ2-3, with 7 bases identical to TRBD1. The CDR3 has 17 residues. The V segment lost 5 bases and the J segment 2 bases; nucleotides outside the gene matches: 13. In germline, CDR1 is SEHNR, CDR2 FQNEAQ (reference sequence). CDR3 DNA: TGTGCCAGCAGCCAAGAGGGGGCCCTTAAGCCCACAGATACGCAGTATTTT. This translates into CASSQEGALKPTDTQYF.

This clone has more than one count but fewer than ten. V usage is TRBV28 and J usage is TRBJ2-3; 11 bases map to TRBD2. Germline V gene sequence: CDR1 MDHEN, CDR2 SYDVKM. This CDR3 comprises 16 residues. Trimming at V came to 6 bases and at J to 4 bases, leaving 9 bases not matched to a gene. The CDR3 nucleotides read TGTGCCAGCAGAGTTAGCGGGAGGGCCTTTTCAGATACGCAGTATTTT. It codes for CASRVSGRAFSDTQYF. The full variable domain, rest sourced from reference TRBV28 and TRBJ2-3, is DVKVTQSSRYLVKRTGEKVFLECVQDMDHENMFWYRQDPGLGLRLIYFSYDVKMKEKGDIPEGYSVSREKKERFSLILESASTNQTSMYLCASRVSGRAFSDTQYFGPGTRLTVL.

The chain recombines TRBV6-5 with TRBJ1-6; D is undetermined. The CDR3 runs 13 residues. Germline V gene lookup returns CDR1 MNHEY and CDR2 SVGAGI. CDR3 sequence reads: CAVSGSYNSPLHF. CDR3 DNA: TGTGCGGTTTCAGGTTCCTATAATTCACCCCTCCACTTT.

This chain joins TRBV5-1 and TRBJ2-3, with 8 bases matching TRBD1. The trim removed 4 bases at V and 5 bases at J, leaving 6 bases unmatched. The CDR3 totals 14 residues. CDR1 and CDR2 (germline): SGHRS, YFSETQ. In nucleotides, the CDR3 is TGCGCCAGCAGCGCGGGACAGGTGGGAGATACGCAGTATTTT. This sequence encodes CASSAGQVGDTQYF. Variable domain in full (rest from reference TRBV5-1 and TRBJ2-3): KAGVTQTPRYLIKTRGQQVTLSCSPISGHRSVSWYQQTPGQGLQFLFEYFSETQRNKGNFPGRFSGRQFSNSRSEMNVSTLELGDSALYLCASSAGQVGDTQYFGPGTRLTVL.

The V call is TRBV19, the J call TRBJ2-1; D unresolved. CDR3 length equals 15 residues. V dropped 7 bases and J dropped 1 base, with 14 bases sitting between them. Per germline, CDR1 LNHDA and CDR2 SQIVND (reference sequence). Here the CDR3 DNA reads TGTGCCAGTACCACAGTATTTCCTTCCTACAATGAGCAGTTCTTC. Translated: CASTTVFPSYNEQFF.

The rearrangement joins TRBV14 to TRBJ2-7; D may be TRBD1 (6 bases). Looked up from germline, CDR1 is SGHDN and CDR2 is FVKESK. This CDR3 spans 18 amino acids. The V and J ends lost 0 bases and 6 bases respectively, with 24 bases between them. The DNA for the CDR3 is TGTGCCAGCAGCCAAGATGGGGGAATAGCGCGAGCCAGGGGCGAGCAGTACTTC. Translation: CASSQDGGIARARGEQYF.

This clone has a handful of counts. The chain joins TRBV11-1 to TRBJ2-7; the match to TRBD1 covers 7 bases. V was clipped by 1 base and J by 5 bases; unmatched bases: 11. Per the germline V gene, CDR1 is SGHAT and CDR2 is FQDESV (reference sequence). This CDR3 spans 16 amino acids. The CDR3 DNA sequence: TGTGCCAGCAGCTTAGTCGCAGGGGGAAGTTTCCACGAGCAGTACTTC. This translates into CASSLVAGGSFHEQYF.

This chain links TRBV13 with TRBJ2-1; 8 positions match TRBD2. The CDR3 runs 15 residues. The J segment lost 7 bases and the V segment lost 3 bases, leaving 8 bases of the junction unmatched. Looked up from germline, CDR1 is PRHDT and CDR2 is FYEKMQ (reference sequence). CDR3 coding DNA: TGTGCCAGCAGCTTTCTACTAGCGGAAGGGAATGAGCAGTTCTTC. It encodes CASSFLLAEGNEQFF.

The chain is built from TRBV18 and TRBJ1-3; D is unclear. Germline V gene lookup returns CDR1 KGHSH and CDR2 LQKENI. The CDR3 contains 16 residues. Deletions cut 3 bases from V and 0 bases from J, with 12 bases between. The CDR3 is CASSPLAEASGNTIYF. The CDR3 DNA is TGTGCCAGCTCACCGTTGGCGGAGGCCTCTGGAAACACCATATATTTT.

This clone was seen a handful of times. This chain uses TRBV10-1 with TRBJ2-2; 8 nucleotides match TRBD1. Per germline, CDR1 WNHNN and CDR2 SYGVQD (reference sequence). The CDR3 spans 16 residues. The V and J ends lost 3 bases and 1 base, in that order; junction bases with no gene match: 4. CDR3 bases: TGCGCCAGCAGTGACCAGGGGGCAAAGAACACCGGGGAGCTGTTTTTT. Protein product: CASSDQGAKNTGELFF.